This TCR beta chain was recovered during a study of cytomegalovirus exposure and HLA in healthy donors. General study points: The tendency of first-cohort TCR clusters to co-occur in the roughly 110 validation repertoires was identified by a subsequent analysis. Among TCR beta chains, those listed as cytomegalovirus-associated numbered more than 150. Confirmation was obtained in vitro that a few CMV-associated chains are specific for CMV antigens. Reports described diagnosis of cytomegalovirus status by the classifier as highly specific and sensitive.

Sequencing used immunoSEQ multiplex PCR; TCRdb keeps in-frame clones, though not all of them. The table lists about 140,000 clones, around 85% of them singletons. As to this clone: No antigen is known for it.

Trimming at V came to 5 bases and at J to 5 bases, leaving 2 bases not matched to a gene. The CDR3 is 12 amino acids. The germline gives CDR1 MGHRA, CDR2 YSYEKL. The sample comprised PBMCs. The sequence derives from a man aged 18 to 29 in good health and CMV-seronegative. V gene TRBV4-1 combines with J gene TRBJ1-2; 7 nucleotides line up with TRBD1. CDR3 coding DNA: TGCGCCAGCAGCACAGGGGAGTATGGCTACACCTTC. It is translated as CASSTGEYGYTF.